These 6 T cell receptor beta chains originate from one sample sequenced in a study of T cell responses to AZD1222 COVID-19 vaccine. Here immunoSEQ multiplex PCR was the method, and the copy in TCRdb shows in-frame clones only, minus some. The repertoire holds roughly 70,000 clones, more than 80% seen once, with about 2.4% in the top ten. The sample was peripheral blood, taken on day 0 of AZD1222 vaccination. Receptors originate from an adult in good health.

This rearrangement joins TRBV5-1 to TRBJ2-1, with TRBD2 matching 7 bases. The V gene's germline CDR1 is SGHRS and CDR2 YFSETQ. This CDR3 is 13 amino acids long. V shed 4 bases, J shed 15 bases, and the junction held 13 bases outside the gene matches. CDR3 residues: CASSPRGREDPFF. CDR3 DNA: TGCGCCAGCAGCCCCCGTGGTCGGGAGGATCCGTTCTTC.

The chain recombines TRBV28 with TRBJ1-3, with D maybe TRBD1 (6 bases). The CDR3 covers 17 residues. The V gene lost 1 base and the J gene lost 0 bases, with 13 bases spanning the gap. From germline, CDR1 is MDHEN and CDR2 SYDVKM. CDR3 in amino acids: CASSLSLGQNSGNTIYF. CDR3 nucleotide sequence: TGTGCCAGCAGTTTATCTTTGGGACAAAACTCTGGAAACACCATATATTTT.

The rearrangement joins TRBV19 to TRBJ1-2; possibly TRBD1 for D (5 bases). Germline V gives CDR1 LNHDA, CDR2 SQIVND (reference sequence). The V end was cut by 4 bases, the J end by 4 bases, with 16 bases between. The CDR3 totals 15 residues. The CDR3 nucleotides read TGTGCCAGTAGTACCCTTGGTGGGGGTGGCTATGGCTACACCTTC. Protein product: CASSTLGGGGYGYTF.

In DNA form, the CDR3 reads TGTGCCAGCAGCCAGCGGGGTTCTAATGAAAAACTGTTTTTT. Translating it yields CASSQRGSNEKLFF. This rearrangement joins TRBV3-1 (or the pseudogene TRBV3-2) to TRBJ1-4, with D uncertain. Looked up from germline, CDR1 is LGHDT and CDR2 is YNNKEL (reference sequence). This CDR3 is built from 14 residues. Trimming removed 3 bases at V and 3 bases at J, with 8 bases between.

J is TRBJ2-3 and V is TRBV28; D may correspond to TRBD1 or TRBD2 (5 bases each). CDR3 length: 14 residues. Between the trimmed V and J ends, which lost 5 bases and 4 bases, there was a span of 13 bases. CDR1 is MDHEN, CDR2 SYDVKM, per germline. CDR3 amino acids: CASSENMGADTQYF. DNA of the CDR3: TGTGCCAGCAGTGAAAACATGGGGGCAGATACGCAGTATTTT.

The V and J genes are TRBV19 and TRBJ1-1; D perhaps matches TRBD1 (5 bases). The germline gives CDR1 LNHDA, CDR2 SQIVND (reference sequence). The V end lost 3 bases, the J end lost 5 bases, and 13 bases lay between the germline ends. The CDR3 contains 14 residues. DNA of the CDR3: TGTGCCAGTAGTATCTGGGGGGGAAAAACTGAAGCTTTCTTT. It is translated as CASSIWGGKTEAFF.